This T cell receptor beta chain was observed in a study of T cell responses to AZD1222 COVID-19 vaccine. Study-level background: Doses given second, at about 4 or about 12 weeks, were pooled. Study findings and constraints: When two AZD1222 doses had been given, Spike-specific TCR breadth and depth rose. At baseline, just five to seven AZD1222 recipients tested seropositive. As reported, nearly half of all spike-specific TCRs target variant regions that are unmutated.

Looked up from germline, CDR1 is MNHEY and CDR2 is SVGAGI. This CDR3 spans 15 amino acids. The ends were cut back, 2 bases at V and 7 bases at J, with 12 bases in the middle. Assay: immunoSEQ multiplex PCR; the TCRdb copy retains only in-frame clones and omits some. The data show 130,000 to 150,000 clones, 88% seen once. This clone was counted ten times or more. Its antigen is undetermined. The clonotype originates from an adult in good health. The chain uses TRBV6-5 and TRBJ1-6; D is unclear. Sequences were derived from peripheral blood, sampled on day 0 of AZD1222 vaccination. The CDR3 nucleotides read TGTGCCAGCAGTTACGACCCCTCGGGCAATTCACCCCTCCACTTT. It yields the protein CASSYDPSGNSPLHF.